Listed here are 6 T cell receptor beta chains from one sample, sequenced in a study of blood T cell repertoires in COVID-19 (dated by TCRdb to the early 2020s). Preparation of the library involved the immunoSEQ multiplex PCR assay. Here the immuneACCESS table is served through TCRdb, limited to in-frame sequences with V and J called. Missing clones are a known gap in these copies; in checked studies unresolved V genes cover under half, and the rest lacks a known reason. This sample lists 150,000 to 200,000 clones; around 85% were detected once. Clones ranked in the top ten supply 6.2% of the sample. The sample comprised PBMCs or T cells enriched from blood (not recorded which). These receptors were obtained from a middle-aged man who had recovered from COVID-19.

The J gene is TRBJ2-5, the V gene TRBV12-3 or TRBV12-4, with a tentative D call TRBD2 (5 bases). V gave up 5 bases and J gave up 4 bases, with 11 bases separating them. CDR3 length: 13 residues. The CDR3 here is CASSPLATETQYF. Written as DNA, the CDR3 is TGTGCCAGCAGTCCTCTAGCAACAGAGACCCAGTACTTC.

The genes are TRBV28 and TRBJ1-5; 8 bases are shared with TRBD1. The V gene end was trimmed by 3 bases and the J gene end by 2 bases; junction bases not matched to a gene: 9. From germline, CDR1 is MDHEN and CDR2 SYDVKM. This CDR3 has 17 amino acids. CDR3 region: CASSLWGRGQGNQPQHF. The DNA for the CDR3 is TGTGCCAGCAGTTTGTGGGGCCGGGGACAGGGCAATCAGCCCCAGCATTTT.

The chain is built from TRBV9 and TRBJ1-4; a possible D gene is TRBD1 (6 bases). The V end was cut by 4 bases, the J end by 2 bases, with 18 bases between. Germline loops: CDR1 SGDLS, CDR2 YYNGEE. The CDR3 loop spans 17 amino acids. The DNA of the CDR3 is TGTGCCAGCAGCCCCTCAGCCAGACAGGCGACTAATGAAAAACTGTTTTTT. It codes for CASSPSARQATNEKLFF.

The chain joins TRBV5-4 to TRBJ1-1; tentatively, D is TRBD1 (5 bases). Germline V CDR1 and CDR2: SGHNT, YYREEE (reference sequence). This CDR3 has 14 residues. V lost 4 bases to trimming and J lost 3 bases, with 13 bases between them. In DNA, the CDR3 is TGTGCCAGCAGCAAAGACAGTCTAGACACTGAAGCTTTCTTT. It translates to CASSKDSLDTEAFF.

This chain links TRBV7-2 with TRBJ2-2; D not resolved. This CDR3 spans 14 amino acids. CDR1 and CDR2 (germline): SGHTA, FQGNSA. The V and J ends lost 5 bases and 8 bases respectively, with 15 bases between them. CDR3 nucleotide sequence: TGTGCCAGCAGCCCAGACCAAACGAGGGGGGAGCTGTTTTTT. This codes for CASSPDQTRGELFF.

This clone was seen a few times. V usage is TRBV7-9 and J usage is TRBJ2-3; 9 nucleotides align to TRBD1. CDR1 is SEHNR and CDR2 is FQNEAQ in the germline V gene (reference sequence). V trimming: 5 bases; J trimming: 7 bases; junction bases outside the gene matches: 10. CDR3 length: 15 amino acids. The CDR3 sequence: CASSPGTGLSHTQYF. CDR3 nucleotide sequence: TGTGCCAGCAGCCCAGGGACAGGGCTCAGCCATACGCAGTATTTT.